This T cell receptor beta chain appears in the sequencing data of a study of early T cells in non-severe SARS-CoV-2 infection. This clonotype was recorded at least ten times. V was trimmed by 0 bases and J by 5 bases, leaving 8 bases between them. The CDR3 extends over 13 amino acids. Germline lookup yields CDR1 SGHNT and CDR2 YYREEE (reference sequence). MiXCR, run by TCRdb on the 5' RACE reads, gives a single entry per CDR3 protein. The table includes about 60,000 distinct CDR3 sequences, around 9.3% detected once. The receptor's source is an adult who was a healthcare worker with PCR-confirmed SARS-CoV-2 infection or an uninfected control (not recorded which). The source material was whole blood. The chain joins TRBV5-4 to TRBJ1-1, with D unresolved. The CDR3 loop is CASSLEQSTEAFF. CDR3 sequence (DNA): TGTGCCAGCAGCTTGGAACAGAGTACTGAAGCTTTCTTT. The full variable domain, rest sourced from reference TRBV5-4 and TRBJ1-1, is ETGVTQSPTHLIKTRGQQVTLRCSSQSGHNTVSWYQQALGQGPQFIFQYYREEENGRGNFPPRFSGLQFPNYSSELNVNALELDDSALYLCASSLEQSTEAFFGQGTRLTVV.